The clone carrying this T cell receptor (beta chain) came up a few times. This CDR3 spans 16 amino acids. Deletions cut 5 bases from V and 9 bases from J, with 22 bases between. Germline values: CDR1 SGHTA, CDR2 FQGNSA. What was amplified from RNA transcripts were TCR beta CDR3 regions. HTBI primers were employed in a first-round RT-PCR of the TCR CDR3. TCRdb reprocessed the multiplex PCR reads via MiXCR and lists one record per CDR3 protein. The sample yields under 550,000 distinct CDR3 sequences, 20% seen once. This record belongs to a study of T cells in Graves' hyperthyroidism and ophthalmopathy. Ophthalmopathy patients showed a Clinical Activity Score of at least 3, NOSPECS grade of at least 4 and duration under 3 months.

The clonotype comes from a man between 35 and 55 years old with Graves' ophthalmopathy. The chain is built from TRBV7-2 and TRBJ1-4; D might be TRBD1 (6 bases). The source material was blood. This chain's CDR3 is CASSPVRDIGPQKLFF. Written as DNA, the CDR3 is TGTGCCAGCAGCCCCGTCCGGGACATCGGCCCGCAAAAACTGTTTTTT.